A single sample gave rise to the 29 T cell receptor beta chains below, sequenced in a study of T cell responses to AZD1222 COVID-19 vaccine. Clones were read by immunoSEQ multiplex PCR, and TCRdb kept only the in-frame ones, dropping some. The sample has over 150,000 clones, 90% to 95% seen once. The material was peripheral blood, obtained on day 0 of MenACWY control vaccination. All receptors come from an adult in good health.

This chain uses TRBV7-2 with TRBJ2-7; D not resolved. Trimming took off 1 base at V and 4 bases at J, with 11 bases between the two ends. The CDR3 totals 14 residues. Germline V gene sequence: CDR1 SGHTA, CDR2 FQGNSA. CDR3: CASSLDRGRYEQYF. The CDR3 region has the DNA TGTGCCAGCAGCTTAGATCGAGGCCGATACGAGCAGTACTTC.

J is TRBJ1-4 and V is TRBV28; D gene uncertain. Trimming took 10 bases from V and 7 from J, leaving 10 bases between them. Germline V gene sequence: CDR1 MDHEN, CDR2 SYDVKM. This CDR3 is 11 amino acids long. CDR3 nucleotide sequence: TGTGCCACCCTAGGACGTGAAAAACTGTTTTTT. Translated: CATLGREKLFF.

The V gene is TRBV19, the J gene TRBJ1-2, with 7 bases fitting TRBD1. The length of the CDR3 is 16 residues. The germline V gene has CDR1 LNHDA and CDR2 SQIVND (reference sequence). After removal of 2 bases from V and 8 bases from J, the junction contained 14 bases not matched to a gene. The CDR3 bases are TGTGCCAGTAGTATAACGGACAGGACCCTAAGGGACGGCTACACCTTC. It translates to CASSITDRTLRDGYTF.

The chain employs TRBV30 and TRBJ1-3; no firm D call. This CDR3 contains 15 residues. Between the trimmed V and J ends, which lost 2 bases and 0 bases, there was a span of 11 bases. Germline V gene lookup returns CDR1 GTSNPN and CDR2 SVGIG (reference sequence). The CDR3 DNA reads TGTGCCTGGAGTTTGCCTGAGAGCTCTGGAAACACCATATATTTT. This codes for CAWSLPESSGNTIYF.

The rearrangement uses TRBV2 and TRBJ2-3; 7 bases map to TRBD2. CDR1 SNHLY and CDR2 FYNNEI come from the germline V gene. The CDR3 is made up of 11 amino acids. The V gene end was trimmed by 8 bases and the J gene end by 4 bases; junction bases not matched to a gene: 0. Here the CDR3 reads CASRGADTQYF. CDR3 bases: TGTGCCAGCCGGGGGGCAGATACGCAGTATTTT.

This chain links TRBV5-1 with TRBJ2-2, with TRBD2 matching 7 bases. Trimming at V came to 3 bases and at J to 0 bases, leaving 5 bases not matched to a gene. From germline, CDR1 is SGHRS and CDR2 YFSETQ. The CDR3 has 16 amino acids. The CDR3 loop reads CASSSLTSANTGELFF. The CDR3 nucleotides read TGCGCCAGCAGCTCCCTAACTAGCGCGAACACCGGGGAGCTGTTTTTT.

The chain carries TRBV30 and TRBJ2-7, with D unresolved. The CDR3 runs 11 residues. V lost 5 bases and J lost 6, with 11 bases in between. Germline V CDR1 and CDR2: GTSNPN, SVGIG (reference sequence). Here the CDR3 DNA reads TGTGCCTGGGAGGATTCGGGCGAGCAGTACTTC. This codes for CAWEDSGEQYF.

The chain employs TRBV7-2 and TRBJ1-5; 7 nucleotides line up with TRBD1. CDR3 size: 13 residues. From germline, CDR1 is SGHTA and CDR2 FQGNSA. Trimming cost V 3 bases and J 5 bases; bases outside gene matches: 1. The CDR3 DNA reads TGTGCCAGCAGCTTCGGACAGGATCAGCCCCAGCATTTT. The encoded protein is CASSFGQDQPQHF.

The CDR3 spells CASSQDYREVGYTF. For the CDR3, the DNA is TGTGCCAGCAGCCAAGATTACAGGGAGGTCGGCTACACCTTC. The chain couples TRBV3-1 (or the pseudogene TRBV3-2) to TRBJ1-2, with D perhaps matching TRBD1 (6 bases). CDR3 length equals 14 residues. V was trimmed by 0 bases and J by 8 bases, leaving 13 bases between them. CDR1 is LGHDT and CDR2 is YNNKEL in the germline V gene (reference sequence).

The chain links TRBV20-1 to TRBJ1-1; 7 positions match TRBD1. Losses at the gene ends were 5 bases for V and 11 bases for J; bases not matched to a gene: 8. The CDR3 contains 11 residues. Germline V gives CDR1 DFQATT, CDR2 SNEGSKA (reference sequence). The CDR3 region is CSADRAGAAFF. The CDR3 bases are TGCAGTGCTGACAGGGCGGGCGCGGCTTTCTTT.

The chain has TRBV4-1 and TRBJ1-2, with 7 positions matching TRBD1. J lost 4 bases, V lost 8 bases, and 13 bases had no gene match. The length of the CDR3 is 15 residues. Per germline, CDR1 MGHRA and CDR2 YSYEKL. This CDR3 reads CASGPGQGGLYGYTF. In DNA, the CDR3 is TGCGCCAGCGGCCCGGGGCAGGGGGGACTCTATGGCTACACCTTC.

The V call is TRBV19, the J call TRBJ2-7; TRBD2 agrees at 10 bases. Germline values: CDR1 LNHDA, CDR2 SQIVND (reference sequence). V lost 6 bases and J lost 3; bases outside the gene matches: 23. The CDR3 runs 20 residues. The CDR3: CASRPAWGGRTSGANYEQYF. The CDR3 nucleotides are TGTGCCAGTAGGCCTGCTTGGGGCGGGAGAACTAGCGGGGCGAACTACGAGCAGTACTTC.

In nucleotides, the CDR3 is TGTGCCAGCAGGGACGCCAGGGCAGGTGCCTACGAGCAGTACTTC. The encoded protein is CASRDARAGAYEQYF. V gene TRBV2 combines with J gene TRBJ2-7, with D perhaps matching TRBD1 (5 bases). This CDR3 has 15 amino acids. The V end was cut by 6 bases, the J end by 2 bases, with 17 bases between. Germline CDR1 SNHLY, CDR2 FYNNEI.

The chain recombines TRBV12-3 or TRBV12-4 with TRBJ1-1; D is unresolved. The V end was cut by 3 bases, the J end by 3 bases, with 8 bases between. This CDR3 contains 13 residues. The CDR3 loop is CASSLARDTEAFF. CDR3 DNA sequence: TGTGCCAGCAGTTTGGCAAGGGACACTGAAGCTTTCTTT.

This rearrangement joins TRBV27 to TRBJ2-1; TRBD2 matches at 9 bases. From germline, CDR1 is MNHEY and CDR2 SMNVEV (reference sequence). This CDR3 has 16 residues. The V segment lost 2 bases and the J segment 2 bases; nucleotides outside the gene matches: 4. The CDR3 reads CASSLGLAGTYNEQFF. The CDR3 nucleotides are TGTGCCAGCAGTTTAGGGCTAGCGGGGACCTACAATGAGCAGTTCTTC.

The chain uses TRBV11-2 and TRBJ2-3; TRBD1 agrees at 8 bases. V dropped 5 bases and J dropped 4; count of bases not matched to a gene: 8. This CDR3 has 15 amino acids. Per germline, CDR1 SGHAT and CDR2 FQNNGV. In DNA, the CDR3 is TGTGCCAGCAGCCGACAGGGGCGAGGGGCAGATACGCAGTATTTT. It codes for CASSRQGRGADTQYF.

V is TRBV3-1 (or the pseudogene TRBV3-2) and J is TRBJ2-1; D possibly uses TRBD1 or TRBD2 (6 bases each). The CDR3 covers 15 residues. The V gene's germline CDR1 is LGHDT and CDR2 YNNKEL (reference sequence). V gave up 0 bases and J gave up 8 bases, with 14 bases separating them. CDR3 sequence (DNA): TGTGCCAGCAGCCAAGATCGCGGGACACACGATGAGCAGTTCTTC. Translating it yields CASSQDRGTHDEQFF.

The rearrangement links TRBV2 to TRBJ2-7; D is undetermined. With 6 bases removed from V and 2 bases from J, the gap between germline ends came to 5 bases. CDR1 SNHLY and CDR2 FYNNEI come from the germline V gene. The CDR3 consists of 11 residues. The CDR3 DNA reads TGTGCCAGCAGCCGGCCCTACGAGCAGTACTTC. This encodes CASSRPYEQYF.

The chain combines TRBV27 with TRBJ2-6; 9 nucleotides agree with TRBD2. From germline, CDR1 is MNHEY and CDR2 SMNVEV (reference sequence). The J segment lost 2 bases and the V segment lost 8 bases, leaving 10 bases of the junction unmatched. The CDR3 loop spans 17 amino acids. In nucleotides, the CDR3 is TGTGCCAGCGGGCCAGGGCGGGAGGGAGCTGGGGCCAACGTCCTGACTTTC. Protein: CASGPGREGAGANVLTF.

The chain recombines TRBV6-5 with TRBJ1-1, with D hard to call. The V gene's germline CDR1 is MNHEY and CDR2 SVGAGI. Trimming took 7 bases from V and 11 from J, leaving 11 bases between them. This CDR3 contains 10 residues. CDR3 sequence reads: CASNNNWAFF. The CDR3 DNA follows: TGTGCCAGCAATAATAATTGGGCTTTCTTT.

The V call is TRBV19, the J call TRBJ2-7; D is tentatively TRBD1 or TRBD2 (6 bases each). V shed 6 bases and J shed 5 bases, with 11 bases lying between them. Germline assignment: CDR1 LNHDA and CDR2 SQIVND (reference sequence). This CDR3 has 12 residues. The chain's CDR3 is CASRGGLDEQYF. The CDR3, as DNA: TGTGCCAGTAGGGGGGGCCTGGACGAGCAGTACTTC.

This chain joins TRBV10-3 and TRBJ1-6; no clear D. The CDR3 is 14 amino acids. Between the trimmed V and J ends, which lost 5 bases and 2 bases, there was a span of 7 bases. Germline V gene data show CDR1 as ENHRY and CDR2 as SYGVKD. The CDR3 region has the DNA TGTGCCATCAGTTCCTCCGCCTATAATTCACCCCTCCACTTT. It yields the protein CAISSSAYNSPLHF.

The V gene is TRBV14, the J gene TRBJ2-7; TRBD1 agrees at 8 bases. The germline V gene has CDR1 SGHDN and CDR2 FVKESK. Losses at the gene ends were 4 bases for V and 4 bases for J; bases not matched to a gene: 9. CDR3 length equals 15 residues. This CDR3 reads CASSRYTGGGYEQYF. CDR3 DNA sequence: TGTGCCAGCAGCCGGTATACAGGGGGAGGTTACGAGCAGTACTTC.

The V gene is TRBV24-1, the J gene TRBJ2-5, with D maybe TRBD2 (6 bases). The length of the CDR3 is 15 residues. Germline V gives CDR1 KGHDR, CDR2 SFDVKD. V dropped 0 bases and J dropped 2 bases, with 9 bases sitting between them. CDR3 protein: CATSDLHAGQETQYF. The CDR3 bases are TGTGCCACCAGTGATTTGCATGCGGGGCAAGAGACCCAGTACTTC.

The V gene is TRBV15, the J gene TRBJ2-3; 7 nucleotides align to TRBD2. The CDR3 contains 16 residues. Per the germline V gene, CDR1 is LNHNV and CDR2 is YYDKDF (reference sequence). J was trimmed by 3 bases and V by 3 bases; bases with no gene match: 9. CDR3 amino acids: CATSRRIASGTDTQYF. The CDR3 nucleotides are TGTGCCACCAGCAGGCGGATTGCTAGCGGTACAGATACGCAGTATTTT.

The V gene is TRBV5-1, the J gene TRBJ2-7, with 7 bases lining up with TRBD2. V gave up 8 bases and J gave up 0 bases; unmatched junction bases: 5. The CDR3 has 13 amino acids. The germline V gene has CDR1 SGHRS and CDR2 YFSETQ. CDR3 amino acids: CASKRDGSYEQYF. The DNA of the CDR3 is TGCGCCAGTAAGCGGGACGGCTCCTACGAGCAGTACTTC.

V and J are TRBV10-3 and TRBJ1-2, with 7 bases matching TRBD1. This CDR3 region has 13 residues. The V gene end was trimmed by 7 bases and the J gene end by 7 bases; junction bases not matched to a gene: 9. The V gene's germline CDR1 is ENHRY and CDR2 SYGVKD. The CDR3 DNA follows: TGTGCCATCATCGTAGACAGGGATAGTGGCTACACCTTC. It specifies CAIIVDRDSGYTF.

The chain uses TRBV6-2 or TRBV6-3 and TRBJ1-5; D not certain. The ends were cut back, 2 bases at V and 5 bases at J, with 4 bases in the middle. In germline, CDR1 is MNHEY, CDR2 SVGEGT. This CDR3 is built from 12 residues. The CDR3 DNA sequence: TGTGCCAGCAGTTACGGAGATCAGCCCCAGCATTTT. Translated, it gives CASSYGDQPQHF.

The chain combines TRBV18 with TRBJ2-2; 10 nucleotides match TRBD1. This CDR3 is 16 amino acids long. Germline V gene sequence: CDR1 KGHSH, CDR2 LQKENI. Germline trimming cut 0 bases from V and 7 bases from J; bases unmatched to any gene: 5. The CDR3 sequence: CASSPPRDRGVGELFF. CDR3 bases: TGTGCCAGCTCACCACCTCGGGACAGGGGTGTCGGGGAGCTGTTTTTT.